Following are 5 T cell receptor beta chains from one sample sequenced in a study of blood T cell repertoires in COVID-19. Assay used: immunoSEQ multiplex PCR; TCRdb lists only in-frame clones, some missing. In the table there are over 150,000 clones, approximately 84% of which are singletons. Source material: peripheral blood. These receptors all stem from a man aged 65-85 years with active or convalescent COVID-19.

The gene calls are TRBV15 and TRBJ2-1; tentative D call: TRBD2 (6 bases). V was shortened by 5 bases and J by 6 bases, with 14 bases between the two germline ends. From germline, CDR1 is LNHNV and CDR2 YYDKDF (reference sequence). The CDR3 is 14 amino acids. The CDR3 DNA reads TGTGCCACCAGCCCGCGAAGGGGAGGCAATGAGCAGTTCTTC. As protein: CATSPRRGGNEQFF.

The chain is built from TRBV7-6 and TRBJ2-7, with 9 bases fitting TRBD2. Looked up from germline, CDR1 is SGHVS and CDR2 is FNYEAQ. V was clipped by 5 bases and J by 3 bases; unmatched bases: 8. This CDR3 has 15 residues. The CDR3 DNA reads TGTGCCAGCAGCCCACGGGGTAGCGGGAGCTACGAGCAGTACTTC. Encoded protein: CASSPRGSGSYEQYF.

V gene TRBV18 combines with J gene TRBJ2-7; 14 bases fit TRBD2. Per germline, CDR1 KGHSH and CDR2 LQKENI. J lost 4 bases, V lost 0 bases, and 2 bases had no gene match. CDR3 size: 16 residues. Here the CDR3 DNA reads TGTGCCAGCTCACCACCCGGGACTAGCGGGAGATACGAGCAGTACTTC. Protein: CASSPPGTSGRYEQYF.

The chain links TRBV5-1 to TRBJ2-1, with D unresolved. V was pared by 0 bases and J by 0 bases, with 7 bases between. From germline, CDR1 is SGHRS and CDR2 YFSETQ. The CDR3 contains 15 residues. The CDR3 reads CASSLERNSYNEQFF. The CDR3 DNA follows: TGCGCCAGCAGCTTGGAGAGGAACTCCTACAATGAGCAGTTCTTC.

The chain combines TRBV11-2 with TRBJ2-7; D is unresolved. CDR1 SGHAT and CDR2 FQNNGV come from the germline V gene. Trimming removed 0 bases from V and 7 bases from J, with 10 bases in between. The CDR3 runs to 13 residues. CDR3 protein: CASSLDRVGEQYF. The CDR3 DNA is TGTGCCAGCAGCTTAGATCGGGTGGGTGAGCAGTACTTC.